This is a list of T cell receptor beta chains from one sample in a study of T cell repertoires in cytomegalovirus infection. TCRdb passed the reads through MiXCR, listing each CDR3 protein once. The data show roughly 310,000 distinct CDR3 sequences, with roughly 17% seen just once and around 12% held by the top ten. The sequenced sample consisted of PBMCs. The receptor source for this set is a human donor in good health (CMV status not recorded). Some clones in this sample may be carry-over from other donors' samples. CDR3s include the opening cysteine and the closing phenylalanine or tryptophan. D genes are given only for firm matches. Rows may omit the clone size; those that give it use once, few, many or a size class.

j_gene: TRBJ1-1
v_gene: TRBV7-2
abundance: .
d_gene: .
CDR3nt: TGTGCCAGCAGCTTAGCGGGGGAGGTGGGGACTGAAGCTTTCTTT
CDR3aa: CASSLAGEVGTEAFF

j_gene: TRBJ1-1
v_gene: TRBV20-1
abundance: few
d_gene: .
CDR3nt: TGCAGTGCTGAGGACCCGGGGAGGAACACTGAAGCTTTCTTT
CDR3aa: CSAEDPGRNTEAFF

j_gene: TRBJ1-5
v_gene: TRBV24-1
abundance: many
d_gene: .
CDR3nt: TGTGCCACAACGCGGGGTCAGCCCCAGCATTTT
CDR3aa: CATTRGQPQHF

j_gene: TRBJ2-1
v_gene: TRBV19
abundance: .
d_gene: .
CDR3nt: TGTGCCAGTAGTGGAGTAGCGGCCAATGAGCAGTTCTTC
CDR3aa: CASSGVAANEQFF

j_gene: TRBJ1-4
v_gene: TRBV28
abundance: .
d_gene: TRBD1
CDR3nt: TGTGCCACCGCGGACAGGGGGGAAAAACTGTTTTTT
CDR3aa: CATADRGEKLFF

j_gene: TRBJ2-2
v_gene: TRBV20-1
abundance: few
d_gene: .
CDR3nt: TGCAGTGCTAGATCAACTAGGAACAGTCCCACCGGGGAGCTGTTTTTT
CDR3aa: CSARSTRNSPTGELFF

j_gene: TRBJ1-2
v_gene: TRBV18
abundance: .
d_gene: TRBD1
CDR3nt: TGTGCCAGCTCAGAACCGGGACAGGCGAATGGCTACACCTTC
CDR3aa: CASSEPGQANGYTF

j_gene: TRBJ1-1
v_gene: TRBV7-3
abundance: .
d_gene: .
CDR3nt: TGTGCCAGCAGCTTTGACAGTGGGACTGAAGCTTTCTTT
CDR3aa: CASSFDSGTEAFF

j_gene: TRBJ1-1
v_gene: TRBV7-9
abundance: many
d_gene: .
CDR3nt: TGTGCCAGCAGCTTAGCAGTGGACCAGCGGAACGCTGAAGCTTTCTTT
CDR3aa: CASSLAVDQRNAEAFF

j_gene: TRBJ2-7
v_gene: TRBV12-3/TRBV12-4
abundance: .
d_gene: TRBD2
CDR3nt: TGTGCCAGCAGTTCAAGCGGGGTGGAGTACTTC
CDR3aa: CASSSSGVEYF

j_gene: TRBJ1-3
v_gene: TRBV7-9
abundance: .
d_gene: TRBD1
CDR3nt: TGTGCCAGCAGCCACGAACAGGGGGTTCGTGGAAACACCATATATTTT
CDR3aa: CASSHEQGVRGNTIYF

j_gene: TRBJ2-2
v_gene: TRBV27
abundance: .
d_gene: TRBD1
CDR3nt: TGTGCCAGCAGTTCTACCGGGACAGCTATCTACACCGGGGAGCTGTTTTTT
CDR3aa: CASSSTGTAIYTGELFF

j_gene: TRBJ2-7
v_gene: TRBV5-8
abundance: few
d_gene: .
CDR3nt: TGTGCCAGCAGCTTGCGCAGCCAGGACTTC
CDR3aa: CASSLRSQDF

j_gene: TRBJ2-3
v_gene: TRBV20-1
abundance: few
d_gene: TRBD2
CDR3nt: TGCAGTGCTAGAGTCCTAATACCGGGACTAGCTTCGGATACGCAGTATTTT
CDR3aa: CSARVLIPGLASDTQYF

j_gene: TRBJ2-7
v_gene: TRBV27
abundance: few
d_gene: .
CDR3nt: TGTGCCAGCAGTTTCTCCGGGGGCAGGGGGACCTCCTACGAGCAGTACTTC
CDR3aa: CASSFSGGRGTSYEQYF

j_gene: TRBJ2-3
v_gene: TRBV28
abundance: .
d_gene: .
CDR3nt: TGTGCCAGCCGGGGGTCCGCCACAGATACGCAGTATTTT
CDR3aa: CASRGSATDTQYF